This T cell receptor (beta chain) was retrieved from a study of T cells in localized non-small cell lung cancer. In regard to this clone: Its matching antigen is unknown.

Findings of the study overall: Adjacent uninvolved lung had the highest clonality, suggesting focused antigen responses.

The table came from immunoSEQ multiplex PCR; TCRdb's copy has only in-frame clones and leaves some out. The sample consists of some 85,000 clones, around 81% of them appearing once. The germline V gene has CDR1 MNHEY and CDR2 SVGAGI. Trimming removed 2 bases at V and 10 bases at J, with 15 bases between. There are 15 residues in the CDR3. This sequence was found in a man between 40 and 70 years old with stage II squamous cell lung carcinoma. V gene TRBV6-5 combines with J gene TRBJ1-6, with D unclear. The source material was PBMCs, sampled before any cancer treatment. The CDR3 DNA is TGTGCCAGCAGTTACCTCCTACCCGGAGAATCACCCCTCCACTTT. It specifies CASSYLLPGESPLHF.